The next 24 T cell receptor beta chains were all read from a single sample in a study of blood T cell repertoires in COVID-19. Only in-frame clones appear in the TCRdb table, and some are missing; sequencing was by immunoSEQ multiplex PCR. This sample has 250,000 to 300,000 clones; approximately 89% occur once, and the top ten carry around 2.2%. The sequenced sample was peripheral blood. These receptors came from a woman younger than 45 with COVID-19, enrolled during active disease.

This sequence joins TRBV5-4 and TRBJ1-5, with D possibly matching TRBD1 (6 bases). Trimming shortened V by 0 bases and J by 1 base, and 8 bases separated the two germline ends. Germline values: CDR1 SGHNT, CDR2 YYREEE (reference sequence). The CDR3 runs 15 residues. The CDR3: CASSLGGQSNQPQHF. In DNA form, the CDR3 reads TGTGCCAGCAGCTTGGGGGGGCAGAGCAATCAGCCCCAGCATTTT.

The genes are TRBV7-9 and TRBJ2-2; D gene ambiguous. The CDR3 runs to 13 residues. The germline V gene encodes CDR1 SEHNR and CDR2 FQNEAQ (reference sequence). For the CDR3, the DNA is TGTGCTTCCCGACAAACGAACACCGGGGAGCTGTTTTTT. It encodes CASRQTNTGELFF.

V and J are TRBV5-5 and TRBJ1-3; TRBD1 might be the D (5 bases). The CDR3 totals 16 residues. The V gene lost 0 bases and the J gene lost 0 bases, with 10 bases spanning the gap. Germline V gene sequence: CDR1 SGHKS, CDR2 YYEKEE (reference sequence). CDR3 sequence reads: CASSLGWTTSGNTIYF. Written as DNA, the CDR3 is TGTGCCAGCAGCTTGGGCTGGACAACCTCTGGAAACACCATATATTTT.

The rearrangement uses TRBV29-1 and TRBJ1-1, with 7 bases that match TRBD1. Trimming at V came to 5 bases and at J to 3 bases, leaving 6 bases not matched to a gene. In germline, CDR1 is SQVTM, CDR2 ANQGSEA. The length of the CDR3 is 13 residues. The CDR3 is CSVRQGGDTEAFF. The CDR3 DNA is TGCAGCGTTAGACAGGGAGGCGACACTGAAGCTTTCTTT.

CDR3 loop: CASSYGTGRYQPQHF. DNA of the CDR3: TGTGCCAGCAGCTATGGGACAGGCAGATATCAGCCCCAGCATTTT. The rearrangement uses TRBV5-6 and TRBJ1-5; TRBD1 aligns across 8 bases. V shed 3 bases, J shed 5 bases, and the junction held 7 bases outside the gene matches. CDR3 size: 15 residues. Germline V gives CDR1 SGHDT, CDR2 YYEEEE. Full variable domain (remainder filled in from reference TRBV5-6 and TRBJ1-5): DAGVTQSPTHLIKTRGQQVTLRCSPKSGHDTVSWYQQALGQGPQFIFQYYEEEERQRGNFPDRFSGHQFPNYSSELNVNALLLGDSALYLCASSYGTGRYQPQHFGDGTRLSIL.

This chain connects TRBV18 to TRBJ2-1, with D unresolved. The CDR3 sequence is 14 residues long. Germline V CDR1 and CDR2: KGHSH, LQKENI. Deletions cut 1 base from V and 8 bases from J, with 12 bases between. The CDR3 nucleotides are TGTGCCAGCTCACCACTCACGGAGTTGGATGAGCAGTTCTTC. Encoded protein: CASSPLTELDEQFF.

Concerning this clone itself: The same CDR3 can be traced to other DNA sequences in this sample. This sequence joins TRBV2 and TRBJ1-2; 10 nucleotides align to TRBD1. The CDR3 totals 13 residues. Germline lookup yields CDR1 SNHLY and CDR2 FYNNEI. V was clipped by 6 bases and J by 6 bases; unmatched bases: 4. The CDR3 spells CASRGQGIDGYTF. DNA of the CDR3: TGTGCCAGCAGGGGACAGGGGATAGATGGCTACACCTTC.

This chain's CDR3 is CASSTQGRNTEAFF. CDR3 DNA sequence: TGTGCCAGCAGCACTCAGGGTAGGAACACTGAAGCTTTCTTT. The rearrangement uses TRBV21-1 and TRBJ1-1; no check of the table's D call, TRBD1, against the DNA was made. TRBV21-1 is a pseudogene locus. CDR3 size: 14 residues.

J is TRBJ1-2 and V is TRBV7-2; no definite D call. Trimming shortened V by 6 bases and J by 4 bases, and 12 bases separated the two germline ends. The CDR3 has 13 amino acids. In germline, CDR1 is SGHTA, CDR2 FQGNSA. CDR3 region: CASRTWEAYGYTF. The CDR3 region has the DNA TGTGCCAGCAGGACGTGGGAGGCCTATGGCTACACCTTC.

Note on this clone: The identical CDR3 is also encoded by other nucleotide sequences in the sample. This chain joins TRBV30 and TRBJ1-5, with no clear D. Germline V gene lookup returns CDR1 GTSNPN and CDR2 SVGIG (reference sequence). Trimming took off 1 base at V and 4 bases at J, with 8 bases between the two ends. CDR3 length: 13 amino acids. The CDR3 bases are TGTGCCTGGAGTGCGGGTGGAAATCAGCCCCAGCATTTT. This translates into CAWSAGGNQPQHF.

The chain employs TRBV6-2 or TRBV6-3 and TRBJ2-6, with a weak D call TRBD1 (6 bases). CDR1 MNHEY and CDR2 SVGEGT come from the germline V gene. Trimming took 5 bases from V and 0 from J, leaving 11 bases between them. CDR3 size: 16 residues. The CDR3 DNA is TGTGCCAGCAGTAGGACAGTGATCTCTGGGGCCAACGTCCTGACTTTC. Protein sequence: CASSRTVISGANVLTF.

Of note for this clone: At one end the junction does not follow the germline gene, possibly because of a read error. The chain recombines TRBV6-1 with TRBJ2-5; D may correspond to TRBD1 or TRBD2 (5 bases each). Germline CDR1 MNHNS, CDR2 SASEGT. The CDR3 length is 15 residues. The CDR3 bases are TGTGCCAGCAGGGAAGGGGTAGCGCGAGAAGAGACCCAGTACTTC. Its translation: CASREGVAREETQYF.

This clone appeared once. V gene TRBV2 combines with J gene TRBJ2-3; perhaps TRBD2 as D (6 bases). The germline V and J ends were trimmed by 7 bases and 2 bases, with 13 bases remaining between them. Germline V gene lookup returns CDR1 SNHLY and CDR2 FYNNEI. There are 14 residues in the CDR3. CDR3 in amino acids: CASTTRLSTDTQYF. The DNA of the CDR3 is TGTGCCAGCACGACTAGGCTCTCCACAGATACGCAGTATTTT.

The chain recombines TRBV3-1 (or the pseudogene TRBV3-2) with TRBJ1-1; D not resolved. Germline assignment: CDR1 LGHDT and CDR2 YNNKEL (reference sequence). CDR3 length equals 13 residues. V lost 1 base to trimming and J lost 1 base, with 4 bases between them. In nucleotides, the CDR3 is TGTGCCAGCAGCCAAGCGGGGAACACTGAAGCTTTCTTT. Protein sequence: CASSQAGNTEAFF.

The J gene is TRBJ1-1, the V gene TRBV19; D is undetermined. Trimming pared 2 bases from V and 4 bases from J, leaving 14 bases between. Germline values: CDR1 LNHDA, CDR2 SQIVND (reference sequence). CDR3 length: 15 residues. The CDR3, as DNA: TGTGCCAGTAGTATAATAAGGGAGGTGGGCACTGAAGCTTTCTTT. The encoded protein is CASSIIREVGTEAFF.

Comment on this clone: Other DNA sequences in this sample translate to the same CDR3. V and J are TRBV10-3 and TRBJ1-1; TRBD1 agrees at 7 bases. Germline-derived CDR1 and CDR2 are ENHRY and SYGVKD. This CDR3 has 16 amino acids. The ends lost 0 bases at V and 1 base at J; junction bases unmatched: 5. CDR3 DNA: TGTGCCATCAGTGAGTCGAGGGGGCTGGGGAACACTGAAGCTTTCTTT. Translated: CAISESRGLGNTEAFF.

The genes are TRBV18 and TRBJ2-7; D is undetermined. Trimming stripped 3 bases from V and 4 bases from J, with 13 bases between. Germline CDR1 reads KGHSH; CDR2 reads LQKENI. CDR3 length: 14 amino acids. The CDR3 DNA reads TGTGCCAGCTCACCGTCCCTGTCTCCTTACGAGCAGTACTTC. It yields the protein CASSPSLSPYEQYF. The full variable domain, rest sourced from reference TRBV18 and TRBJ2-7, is NAGVMQNPRHLVRRRGQEARLRCSPMKGHSHVYWYRQLPEEGLKFMVYLQKENIIDESGMPKERFSAEFPKEGPSILRIQQVVRGDSAAYFCASSPSLSPYEQYFGPGTRLTVT.

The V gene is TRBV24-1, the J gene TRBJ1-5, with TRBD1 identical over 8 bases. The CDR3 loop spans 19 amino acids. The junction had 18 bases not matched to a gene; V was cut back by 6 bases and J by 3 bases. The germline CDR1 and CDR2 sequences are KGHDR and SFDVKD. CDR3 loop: CATSIRSSGRGPYNQPQHF. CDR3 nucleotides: TGTGCCACCAGTATCCGGTCATCCGGCAGGGGGCCCTACAATCAGCCCCAGCATTTT.

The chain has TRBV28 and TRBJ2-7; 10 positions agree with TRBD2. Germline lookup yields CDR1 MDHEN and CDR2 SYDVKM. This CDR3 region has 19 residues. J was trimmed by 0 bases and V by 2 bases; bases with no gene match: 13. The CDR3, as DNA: TGTGCCAGCAGTTTAGACCCGCGCGGACTAGCGGAAGCCTCCTACGAGCAGTACTTC. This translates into CASSLDPRGLAEASYEQYF. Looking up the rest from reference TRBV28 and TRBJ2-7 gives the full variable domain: DVKVTQSSRYLVKRTGEKVFLECVQDMDHENMFWYRQDPGLGLRLIYFSYDVKMKEKGDIPEGYSVSREKKERFSLILESASTNQTSMYLCASSLDPRGLAEASYEQYFGPGTRLTVT.

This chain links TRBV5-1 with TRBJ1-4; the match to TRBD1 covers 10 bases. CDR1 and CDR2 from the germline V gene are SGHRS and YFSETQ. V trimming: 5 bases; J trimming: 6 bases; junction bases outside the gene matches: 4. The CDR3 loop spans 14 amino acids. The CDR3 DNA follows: TGCGCCAGCAGGGCCGGGACAGGGGATGAAAAACTGTTTTTT. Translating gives CASRAGTGDEKLFF.

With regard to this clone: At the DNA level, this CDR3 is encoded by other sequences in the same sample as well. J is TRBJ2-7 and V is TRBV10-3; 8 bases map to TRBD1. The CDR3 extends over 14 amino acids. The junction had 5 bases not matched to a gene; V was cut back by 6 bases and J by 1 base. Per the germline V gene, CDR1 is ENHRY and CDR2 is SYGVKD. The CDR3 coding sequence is TGTGCCATCAGGGGGACAGGCACTTCCTACGAGCAGTACTTC. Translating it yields CAIRGTGTSYEQYF.

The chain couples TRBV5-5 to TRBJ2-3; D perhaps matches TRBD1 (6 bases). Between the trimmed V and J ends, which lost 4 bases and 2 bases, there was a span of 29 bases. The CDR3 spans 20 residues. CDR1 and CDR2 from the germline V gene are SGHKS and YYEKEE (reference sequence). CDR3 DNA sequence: TGTGCCAGCAGCCTACTACAATCGCGCAGGGGAATATCCTCCACAGATACGCAGTATTTT. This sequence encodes CASSLLQSRRGISSTDTQYF.

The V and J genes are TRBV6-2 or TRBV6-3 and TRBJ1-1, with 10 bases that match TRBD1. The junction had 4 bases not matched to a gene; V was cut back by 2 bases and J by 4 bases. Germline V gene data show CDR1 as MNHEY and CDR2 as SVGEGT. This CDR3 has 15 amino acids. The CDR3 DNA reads TGTGCCAGCAGTTACCCGACAGGGGGCCTCACTGAAGCTTTCTTT. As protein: CASSYPTGGLTEAFF.

CDR3 loop: CASSPAQGRERAFF. DNA of the CDR3: TGTGCCAGCAGCCCCGCTCAGGGCAGGGAAAGGGCTTTCTTT. The chain uses TRBV9 and TRBJ1-1, with a weak D call TRBD1 (5 bases). The CDR3 sequence is 14 residues long. Trimming cost V 4 bases and J 11 bases, with 21 bases left between them. Germline V CDR1 and CDR2: SGDLS, YYNGEE.